This T cell receptor beta chain is from a study of cytomegalovirus exposure and HLA in healthy donors. The PCR was carried out with 60 Vbeta primers and 13 Jbeta primers. Profiling relied on immunoSEQ multiplex PCR, and the TCRdb table lists in-frame clones only, not all of them. Seen here are some 150,000 clones, roughly 83% observed once, and the top ten hold about 1.4%. The germline CDR1 and CDR2 sequences are MNHNS and SASEGT. V gave up 4 bases and J gave up 1 base, with 17 bases separating them. The CDR3 loop spans 17 amino acids. The genes are TRBV6-1 and TRBJ1-5; perhaps TRBD1 as D (5 bases). The receptor was isolated from a woman aged 18-29 years in good health and CMV-seronegative. The sequencing input was PBMCs. CDR3 in amino acids: CASSVLGGRGSNQPQHF. DNA for the CDR3: TGTGCCAGCAGTGTTCTCGGGGGGAGGGGAAGCAATCAGCCCCAGCATTTT.